One and the same sample provided the 27 T cell receptor beta chains below, sequenced in a study of neurological immune-mediated disorders. Via MiXCR, TCRdb re-called the 5' RACE reads, giving one row per CDR3 protein. The sample holds tens of thousands of distinct CDR3 sequences, 3.5% to 5.5% seen once. As to time point: longitudinal time-point 3. Sequencing was performed on PBMCs. These receptor sequences come from a woman in her sixties or seventies with multiple sclerosis.

At least ten counts were recorded for this clonotype. This chain uses TRBV29-1 with TRBJ2-5; D gene uncertain. Germline CDR1 is SQVTM and CDR2 is ANQGSEA. V was shortened by 4 bases and J by 4 bases, with 4 bases between the two germline ends. This CDR3 contains 10 residues. This CDR3 reads CSVGGETQYF. CDR3 bases: TGCAGCGTTGGCGGAGAGACCCAGTACTTC.

This clonotype was seen at least ten times. The chain uses TRBV12-3 or TRBV12-4 and TRBJ2-5; tentatively, D is TRBD1 (5 bases). V lost 5 bases and J 3 bases, leaving 10 bases between the germline ends. The length of the CDR3 is 13 residues. CDR3 residues: CASSHRIEETQYF. DNA for the CDR3: TGTGCCAGCAGTCACAGGATTGAAGAGACCCAGTACTTC.

This clonotype was counted at least ten times. The chain recombines TRBV12-3 or TRBV12-4 with TRBJ1-3, with D possibly matching TRBD1 (5 bases). The CDR3 runs to 18 residues. V lost 3 bases and J lost 0, with 18 bases in between. The CDR3 reads CASSFLGRGMSSGNTIYF. The CDR3 coding sequence is TGTGCCAGCAGTTTCTTAGGTCGGGGGATGAGCTCTGGAAACACCATATATTTT.

The table lists this clonotype with many counts. V gene TRBV14 combines with J gene TRBJ2-5; no firm D call. This CDR3 has 11 residues. CDR1 is SGHDN and CDR2 is FVKESK in the germline V gene. V was pared by 0 bases and J by 5 bases, with 1 base between. The CDR3 sequence is CASSQDETQYF. The CDR3 DNA follows: TGTGCCAGCAGCCAAGACGAGACCCAGTACTTC.

This clonotype has ten or more counts. The chain has TRBV7-9 and TRBJ2-1; 9 nucleotides agree with TRBD2. The CDR3 contains 11 residues. The germline V gene encodes CDR1 SEHNR and CDR2 FQNEAQ (reference sequence). In DNA, the CDR3 is TGTGAGGGGCGGGGGGGCAATGAGCAGTTCTTC. This codes for CEGRGGNEQFF.

This clonotype was observed at least ten times. One end of the junction fails to match germline, which may point to a read error. V is TRBV10-3 and J is TRBJ2-7, with D tentatively TRBD1 (6 bases). The CDR3 length is 13 residues. Germline V gene data show CDR1 as ENHRY and CDR2 as SYGVKD. CDR3 bases: TGTGCCATCAGTACAGGGCTCTCCAACGAGCAGTACTTC. Encoded protein: CAISTGLSNEQYF.

This clonotype was seen at least ten times. The V and J genes are TRBV29-1 and TRBJ2-1; 7 bases are shared with TRBD2. The CDR3 consists of 16 residues. V was clipped by 6 bases and J by 2 bases; unmatched bases: 13. The germline gives CDR1 SQVTM, CDR2 ANQGSEA. Here the CDR3 DNA reads TGCAGCGTGGCACCTGAGGGAGGGGTCACCTACAATGAGCAGTTCTTC. Residues: CSVAPEGGVTYNEQFF.

This clonotype was observed at least ten times. V is TRBV27 and J is TRBJ2-7; 7 bases match TRBD2. V lost 2 bases and J lost 6; bases outside the gene matches: 4. CDR1 is MNHEY, CDR2 SMNVEV, per germline (reference sequence). The CDR3 loop spans 13 amino acids. The CDR3 DNA reads TGTGCCAGCAGTTTAAGGGAGGGACTCGAGCAGTACTTC. It is translated as CASSLREGLEQYF.

In this sample, this clonotype turned up many times. The V gene is TRBV29-1, the J gene TRBJ2-7, with no clear D. The ends were cut back, 7 bases at V and 5 bases at J, with 15 bases in the middle. The CDR3 totals 12 residues. Germline V gene data show CDR1 as SQVTM and CDR2 as ANQGSEA. The CDR3 sequence is CSARRADHEQYF. The CDR3 DNA sequence: TGCAGCGCCCGCCGGGCAGACCACGAGCAGTACTTC.

This chain uses TRBV15 with TRBJ2-2, with no clear D. Germline-derived CDR1 and CDR2 are LNHNV and YYDKDF (reference sequence). The CDR3 is 13 amino acids. Trimming stripped 2 bases from V and 3 bases from J, with 4 bases between. CDR3 coding DNA: TGTGCCACCAGCAGACCATACACCGGGGAGCTGTTTTTT. As protein: CATSRPYTGELFF.

The chain carries TRBV12-3 or TRBV12-4 and TRBJ1-4, with D uncertain. This CDR3 has 11 residues. Trimming cost V 4 bases and J 16 bases, with 13 bases left between them. The CDR3: CASSSGEKTFF. In DNA form, the CDR3 reads TGTGCCAGCAGTTCGGGAGAAAAAACGTTTTTT.

The table lists this clonotype with many counts. The chain couples TRBV20-1 to TRBJ2-2; 8 bases fit TRBD1. The CDR3 length is 14 residues. V lost 4 bases and J lost 0; bases outside the gene matches: 1. Germline V gives CDR1 DFQATT, CDR2 SNEGSKA (reference sequence). CDR3 residues: CSATDRANTGELFF. Here the CDR3 DNA reads TGCAGTGCTACGGACAGGGCGAACACCGGGGAGCTGTTTTTT.

This clonotype was recorded at least ten times. The CDR3 coding sequence is TGCGCCAGCAGCTTGGTGGCAGGCAGCACAGATACGCAGTATTTT. It is translated as CASSLVAGSTDTQYF. The chain combines TRBV5-1 with TRBJ2-3; no firm D call. This CDR3 is 15 amino acids long. V lost 0 bases and J lost 0, with 8 bases in between. The germline CDR1 and CDR2 sequences are SGHRS and YFSETQ. The full variable domain, rest sourced from reference TRBV5-1 and TRBJ2-3, is KAGVTQTPRYLIKTRGQQVTLSCSPISGHRSVSWYQQTPGQGLQFLFEYFSETQRNKGNFPGRFSGRQFSNSRSEMNVSTLELGDSALYLCASSLVAGSTDTQYFGPGTRLTVL.

This clonotype has ten or more counts. The genes are TRBV12-3 or TRBV12-4 and TRBJ1-2; no definite D call. This CDR3 is built from 12 residues. V was cut by 6 bases and J by 6 bases, with 11 bases left in between. The CDR3 here is CASRSGRHGYTF. As DNA, the CDR3 is TGTGCCAGCAGGTCAGGTCGGCATGGCTACACCTTC.

This clonotype came up many times. The rearrangement uses TRBV3-1 and TRBJ2-1, with 8 bases matching TRBD2. CDR1 is LGHDT, CDR2 YNNKEL, per germline (reference sequence). With V trimmed by 1 base and J by 0 bases, 5 bases remained unmatched. The CDR3 spans 17 residues. In nucleotides, the CDR3 is TGTGCCAGCAGCCAAGCTTCCCGGGGGGGCTCCTACAATGAGCAGTTCTTC. Translated: CASSQASRGGSYNEQFF.

This clonotype was detected ten times or more. The chain carries TRBV30 and TRBJ1-5, with D tentatively TRBD1 (5 bases). Per germline, CDR1 GTSNPN and CDR2 SVGIG (reference sequence). V was shortened by 3 bases and J by 6 bases, with 9 bases between the two germline ends. The CDR3 runs to 12 residues. CDR3 sequence (DNA): TGTGCCTGGAGCGCAAGGGGTCAGCCCCAGCATTTT. It encodes CAWSARGQPQHF.

This clonotype has at least ten counts. The chain employs TRBV5-1 and TRBJ1-1, with D tentatively TRBD1 (5 bases). The CDR3 has 14 residues. Trimming stripped 0 bases from V and 6 bases from J, with 12 bases between. Germline V gives CDR1 SGHRS, CDR2 YFSETQ. The DNA for the CDR3 is TGCGCCAGCAGCTTGGGGGCAGGGAATGCTGAAGCTTTCTTT. Translating it yields CASSLGAGNAEAFF.

Ten or more counts support this clonotype. J is TRBJ2-7 and V is TRBV4-2; 7 bases are a match to TRBD2. CDR3 size: 16 residues. V dropped 2 bases and J dropped 2; count of bases not matched to a gene: 9. The germline V gene has CDR1 LGHNA and CDR2 YNFKEQ. The CDR3 nucleotides are TGTGCCAGCAGCCAATTAGGTGGGGGGGGAACCTACGAGCAGTACTTC. This codes for CASSQLGGGGTYEQYF.

The table lists this clonotype with many counts. The chain combines TRBV6-6 with TRBJ1-5; D not resolved. Germline loops: CDR1 MNHNY, CDR2 SVGAGI (reference sequence). Trimming removed 6 bases at V and 1 base at J, with 13 bases between. This CDR3 has 15 residues. CDR3 bases: TGTGCCAGCAGCGACCCGGCTAGGAGCAATCAGCCCCAGCATTTT. Translated, it gives CASSDPARSNQPQHF.

The V and J genes are TRBV7-2 and TRBJ2-1; the D gene is possibly TRBD2 (6 bases). CDR3 length equals 13 residues. V gave up 4 bases and J gave up 7 bases, with 11 bases separating them. Per germline, CDR1 SGHTA and CDR2 FQGNSA. CDR3 sequence: CASSSWDWNEQFF. CDR3 DNA sequence: TGTGCCAGCAGCTCGTGGGACTGGAATGAGCAGTTCTTC.

This clonotype was seen repeatedly, ten times or more. The chain carries TRBV20-1 and TRBJ1-6, with D uncertain. CDR3 length: 13 residues. Trimming took 3 bases from V and 3 from J, leaving 6 bases between them. Germline V lookup: CDR1 DFQATT, CDR2 SNEGSKA (reference sequence). The CDR3 region is CSARVDYNSPLHF. The CDR3 DNA is TGCAGTGCTAGGGTCGACTATAATTCACCCCTCCACTTT.

This clonotype was seen ten or more times. The V and J genes are TRBV27 and TRBJ2-3; 13 nucleotides line up with TRBD2. The CDR3 consists of 15 residues. In germline, CDR1 is MNHEY, CDR2 SMNVEV (reference sequence). J gave up 4 bases and V 7 bases, and 5 bases lay outside the gene matches. The CDR3 reads CASTLLAGGADTQYF. CDR3 coding DNA: TGTGCCAGCACCTTACTAGCGGGGGGGGCAGATACGCAGTATTTT.

The table lists this clonotype with many counts. The chain carries TRBV29-1 and TRBJ2-3; a weak D match, TRBD2 (5 bases). Germline values: CDR1 SQVTM, CDR2 ANQGSEA. This CDR3 spans 12 amino acids. V was pared by 5 bases and J by 1 base, with 7 bases between. CDR3 protein: CSVSGGTDTQYF. The CDR3 coding sequence is TGCAGCGTTTCCGGGGGCACAGATACGCAGTATTTT.

This clonotype was observed at least ten times. The V and J genes are TRBV5-4 and TRBJ2-3, with 7 nucleotides matching TRBD1. CDR1 and CDR2 (germline): SGHNT, YYREEE (reference sequence). The ends lost 4 bases at V and 1 base at J; junction bases unmatched: 6. There are 15 residues in the CDR3. The CDR3 spells CASSTGQVGTDTQYF. The CDR3 DNA reads TGTGCCAGCAGCACCGGACAGGTGGGCACAGATACGCAGTATTTT.

The sample holds many counts of this clonotype. The chain joins TRBV3-1 to TRBJ2-7; 10 bases match TRBD2. With 3 bases clipped from V and 3 bases from J, the junction kept 2 bases outside the gene matches. Germline V gene sequence: CDR1 LGHDT, CDR2 YNNKEL (reference sequence). The CDR3 is 14 amino acids. This CDR3 is CASSQGTSVYEQYF. The CDR3 DNA reads as TGTGCCAGCAGCCAGGGGACTAGCGTCTACGAGCAGTACTTC.

This clonotype was seen repeatedly, ten times or more. This chain links TRBV3-1 with TRBJ2-7; maybe TRBD2 (5 bases). V lost 0 bases and J 4 bases, leaving 7 bases between the germline ends. The germline V gene has CDR1 LGHDT and CDR2 YNNKEL (reference sequence). The CDR3 is 13 amino acids. This chain's CDR3 is CASSQETGYEQYF. CDR3 DNA: TGTGCCAGCAGCCAAGAAACGGGGTACGAGCAGTACTTC.

In this sample, this clonotype turned up many times. V is TRBV3-1 and J is TRBJ2-1; weak D call: TRBD1 (5 bases). The germline V and J ends were trimmed by 7 bases and 8 bases, with 15 bases remaining between them. The V gene's germline CDR1 is LGHDT and CDR2 YNNKEL (reference sequence). This CDR3 is built from 13 residues. The CDR3 region is CASTYGAFYEQFF. DNA for the CDR3: TGTGCCAGCACATATGGGGCCTTCTATGAGCAGTTCTTC.